The entry below gives a single TCR beta chain sequence along with its context. With 4 bases clipped from V and 5 bases from J, the junction kept 11 bases outside the gene matches. Germline V lookup: CDR1 SGHRS, CDR2 YFSETQ. The CDR3 has 16 amino acids. TCRdb reprocessed the RT-PCR reads via MiXCR and lists one record per CDR3 protein. Here the sample spans around 700,000 distinct CDR3 sequences, approximately 15% being singletons. The receptor's source is a female donor in good health, serving as a healthy control. V and J are TRBV5-1 and TRBJ2-3; 9 bases agree with TRBD2. Sequenced material: memory CD4+ T cells from blood. CDR3 protein: CASSPGTSSGQDTQYF. The CDR3 nucleotides are TGCGCCAGCAGCCCTGGGACTAGCTCGGGACAAGATACGCAGTATTTT. Variable domain in full (rest from reference TRBV5-1 and TRBJ2-3): KAGVTQTPRYLIKTRGQQVTLSCSPISGHRSVSWYQQTPGQGLQFLFEYFSETQRNKGNFPGRFSGRQFSNSRSEMNVSTLELGDSALYLCASSPGTSSGQDTQYFGPGTRLTVL.